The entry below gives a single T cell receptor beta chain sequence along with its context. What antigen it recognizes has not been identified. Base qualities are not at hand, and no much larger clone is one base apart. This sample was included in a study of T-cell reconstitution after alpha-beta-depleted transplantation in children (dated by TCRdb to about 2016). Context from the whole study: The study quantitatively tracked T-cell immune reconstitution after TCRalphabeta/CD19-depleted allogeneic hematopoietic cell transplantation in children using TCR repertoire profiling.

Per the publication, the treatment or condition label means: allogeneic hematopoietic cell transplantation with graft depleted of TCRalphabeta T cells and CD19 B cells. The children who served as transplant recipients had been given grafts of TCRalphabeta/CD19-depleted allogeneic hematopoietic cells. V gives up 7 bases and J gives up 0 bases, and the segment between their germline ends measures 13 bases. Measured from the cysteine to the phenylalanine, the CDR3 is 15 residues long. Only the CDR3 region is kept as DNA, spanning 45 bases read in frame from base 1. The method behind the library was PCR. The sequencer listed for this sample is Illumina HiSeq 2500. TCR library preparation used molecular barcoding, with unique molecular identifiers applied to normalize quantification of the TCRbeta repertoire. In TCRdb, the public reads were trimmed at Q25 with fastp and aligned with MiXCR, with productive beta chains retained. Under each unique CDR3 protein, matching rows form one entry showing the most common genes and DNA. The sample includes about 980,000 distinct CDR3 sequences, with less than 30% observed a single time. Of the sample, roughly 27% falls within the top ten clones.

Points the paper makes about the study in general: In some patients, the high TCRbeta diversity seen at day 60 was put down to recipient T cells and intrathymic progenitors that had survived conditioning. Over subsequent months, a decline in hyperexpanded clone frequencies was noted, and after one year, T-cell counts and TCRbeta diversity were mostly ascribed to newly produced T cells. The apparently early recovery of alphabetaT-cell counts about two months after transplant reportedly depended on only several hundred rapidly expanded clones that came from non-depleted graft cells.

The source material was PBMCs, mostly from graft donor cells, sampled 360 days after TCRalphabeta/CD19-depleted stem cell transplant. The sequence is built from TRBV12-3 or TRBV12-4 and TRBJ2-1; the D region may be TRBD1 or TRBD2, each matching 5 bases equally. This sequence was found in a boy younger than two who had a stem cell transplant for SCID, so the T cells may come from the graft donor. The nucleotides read TGTGCCAGCAAACCTCCGGGGACCTCCTACAATGAGCAGTTCTTC. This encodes CASKPPGTSYNEQFF.